The next 9 T cell receptor beta chains were all read from a single sample in a study of post-analysis software for immune sequencing data. TCR beta libraries were prepared from cDNA with unique molecular identifiers. MiXCR, run by TCRdb on the PCR reads, gives a single entry per CDR3 protein. The sample has roughly 200,000 distinct CDR3 sequences; approximately 28% are singletons. Antigens of these TCRs are unknown. General study points: Patients carried roughly 5 TRBV segments more frequently than controls did, and TRBV5-6, TRBV5-1 and TRBV20-1 were among them.

The sample comprised blood. The receptors come from a girl aged 2-17 years with multiple sclerosis.

This clonotype occurred a few times. This chain's CDR3 is CSGWGPNQPQHF. The CDR3 DNA reads TGCAGCGGGTGGGGCCCCAATCAGCCCCAGCATTTT. The chain links TRBV29-1 to TRBJ1-5; D is possibly TRBD1 (5 bases). Trimming shortened V by 7 bases and J by 3 bases, and 10 bases separated the two germline ends. Per germline, CDR1 SQVTM and CDR2 ANQGSEA. The CDR3 is 12 amino acids.

This clonotype has at least ten counts. CDR3: CSVAGTGPSYEQYF. CDR3 sequence (DNA): TGCAGCGTTGCCGGGACAGGACCCTCCTACGAGCAGTACTTC. This chain connects TRBV29-1 to TRBJ2-7; 8 bases are shared with TRBD1. Germline V gene sequence: CDR1 SQVTM, CDR2 ANQGSEA. The CDR3 extends over 14 amino acids. V lost 4 bases and J lost 0; bases outside the gene matches: 5.

In regard to this clonotype: One end of the junction is discordant with germline, which a read error may explain. The chain links TRBV29-1 to TRBJ2-2, with D possibly called TRBD1 or TRBD2 (6 bases each). From germline, CDR1 is SQVTM and CDR2 ANQGSEA. This CDR3 has 10 amino acids. CDR3 region: CGGGNGERFF. For the CDR3, the DNA is TGCGGAGGGGGGAACGGGGAGCGGTTTTTT.

This clonotype occurred a few times. V usage is TRBV18 and J usage is TRBJ2-5, with a possible D match to TRBD1 (5 bases). The DNA end favors TRBJ2-7, so the J call may be wrong. In germline, CDR1 is KGHSH, CDR2 LQKENI. The CDR3 consists of 15 residues. CDR3 sequence reads: CASSPPVSGINEQYF. CDR3 coding DNA: TGTGCCAGCTCACCACCTGTCTCAGGGATCAACGAGCAGTACTTC.

This chain joins TRBV14 and TRBJ2-5; no firm D call. Per the germline V gene, CDR1 is SGHDN and CDR2 is FVKESK. The CDR3 extends over 13 amino acids. Deletions cut 0 bases from V and 6 bases from J, with 8 bases between. This chain's CDR3 is CASSQESSQTQYF. The CDR3 DNA reads TGTGCCAGCAGCCAAGAAAGTAGTCAGACCCAGTACTTC.

This clonotype was seen a single time. J is TRBJ2-2 and V is TRBV12-3 or TRBV12-4; D uncertain. Trimming left V 6 bases short and J 7 bases short, with 9 bases between. This CDR3 has 12 amino acids. The CDR3 sequence: CASRPDCGELFF. CDR3 nucleotide sequence: TGTGCCAGCAGACCTGATTGCGGGGAGCTGTTTTTT.

This clonotype was counted at least ten times. V gene TRBV4-1 combines with J gene TRBJ1-2, with D unclear. The CDR3 is 13 amino acids. The germline V gene has CDR1 MGHRA and CDR2 YSYEKL. V dropped 2 bases and J dropped 3 bases, with 7 bases sitting between them. CDR3 loop: CASSQPTDYGYTF. In nucleotides, the CDR3 is TGCGCCAGCAGCCAACCTACTGACTATGGCTACACCTTC.

Regarding this clonotype: Being one base from a much bigger clone, this may be a read error. The gene calls are TRBV6-8 and TRBJ2-1; TRBD2 matches at 15 bases. Germline V gene sequence: CDR1 MNHGY, CDR2 SAAAGT. CDR3 length equals 16 residues. J was trimmed by 10 bases and V by 5 bases; bases with no gene match: 9. CDR3 sequence: CASSPRTSGRAREQFF. CDR3 nucleotide sequence: TGTGCCAGCAGTCCAAGGACTAGCGGGAGGGCCAGAGAGCAGTTCTTC.

This chain connects TRBV10-3 to TRBJ2-2; 7 nucleotides match TRBD2. In germline, CDR1 is ENHRY, CDR2 SYGVKD. The J segment lost 5 bases and the V segment lost 6 bases, leaving 6 bases of the junction unmatched. CDR3 length: 14 residues. The CDR3 bases are TGTGCCATCAGGAGGGGTAGCGGGACCGGGGAGCTGTTTTTT. It yields the protein CAIRRGSGTGELFF.